This T cell receptor beta chain was sequenced for a study of CD8 T cells in ankylosing spondylitis. General study findings and limits: What seemed typical of ankylosing spondylitis blood was a TCR beta motif built from about 8 highly homologous variants.

In TCRdb, the 5' RACE reads were re-called with MiXCR into one record per CDR3 protein. Here the sample spans around 120,000 distinct CDR3 sequences, roughly 13% being singletons. As regards this clonotype: Its antigen is undetermined.

This TCR derives from a female donor with ankylosing spondylitis or in good health (not recorded which). Sequencing was carried out using blood, either unsorted or a sorted T cell fraction (not recorded which).

The CDR3 loop is CASSQGTYSTDTQYF. CDR3 bases: TGTGCCAGCAGCCAAGGCACTTACAGTACAGATACGCAGTATTTT. The chain employs TRBV3-1 and TRBJ2-3; no reliable D call. The germline V gene has CDR1 LGHDT and CDR2 YNNKEL (reference sequence). Trimming took 1 base from V and 3 from J, leaving 11 bases between them. The CDR3 is 15 amino acids.